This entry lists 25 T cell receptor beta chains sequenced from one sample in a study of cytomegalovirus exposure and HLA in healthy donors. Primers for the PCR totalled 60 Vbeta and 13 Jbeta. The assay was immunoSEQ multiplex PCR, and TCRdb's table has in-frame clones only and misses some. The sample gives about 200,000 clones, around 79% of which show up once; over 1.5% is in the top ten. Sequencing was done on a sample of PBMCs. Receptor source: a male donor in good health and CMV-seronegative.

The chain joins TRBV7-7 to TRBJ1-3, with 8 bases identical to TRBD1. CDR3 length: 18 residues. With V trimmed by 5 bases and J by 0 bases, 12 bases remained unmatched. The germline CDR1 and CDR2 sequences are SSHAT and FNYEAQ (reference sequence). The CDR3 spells CASSPQRPGTGSGNTIYF. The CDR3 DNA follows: TGTGCCAGCAGCCCCCAGAGGCCCGGGACAGGCTCTGGAAACACCATATATTTT.

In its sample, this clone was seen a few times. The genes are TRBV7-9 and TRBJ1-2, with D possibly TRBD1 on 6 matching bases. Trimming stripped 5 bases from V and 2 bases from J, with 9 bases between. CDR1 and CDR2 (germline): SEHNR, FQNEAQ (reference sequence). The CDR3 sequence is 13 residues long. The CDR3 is CASSTQGNYGYTF. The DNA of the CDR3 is TGTGCCAGCAGCACCCAGGGGAACTATGGCTACACCTTC.

The CDR3 loop is CAIKELRASGGYTF. CDR3 in DNA: TGTGCCATCAAGGAACTGAGGGCTTCGGGTGGCTACACCTTC. V is TRBV10-3 and J is TRBJ1-2; D call uncertain. The ends were cut back, 7 bases at V and 7 bases at J, with 19 bases in the middle. This CDR3 contains 14 residues. The germline V gene has CDR1 ENHRY and CDR2 SYGVKD.

CDR3 DNA sequence: TGCGCCAGCAGCCAGGGGCGTTTGTACAATGAGCAGTTCTTC. Its translation is CASSQGRLYNEQFF. This chain links TRBV4-1 with TRBJ2-1; D perhaps matches TRBD1 (5 bases). Per germline, CDR1 MGHRA and CDR2 YSYEKL. The CDR3 is 14 amino acids. V was clipped by 3 bases and J by 4 bases, with 10 bases between them.

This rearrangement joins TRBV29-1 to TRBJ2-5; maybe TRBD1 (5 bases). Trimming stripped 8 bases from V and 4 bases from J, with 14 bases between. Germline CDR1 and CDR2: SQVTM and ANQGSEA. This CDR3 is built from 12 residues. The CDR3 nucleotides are TGCAGCTTCCAGGGATTATTAGAGACCCAGTACTTC. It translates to CSFQGLLETQYF.

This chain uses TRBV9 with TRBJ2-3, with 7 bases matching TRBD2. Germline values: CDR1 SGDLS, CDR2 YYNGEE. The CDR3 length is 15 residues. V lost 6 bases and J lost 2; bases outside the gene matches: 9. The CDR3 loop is CASTVGGVLTDTQYF. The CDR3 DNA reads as TGTGCCAGCACCGTGGGGGGGGTACTCACAGATACGCAGTATTTT.

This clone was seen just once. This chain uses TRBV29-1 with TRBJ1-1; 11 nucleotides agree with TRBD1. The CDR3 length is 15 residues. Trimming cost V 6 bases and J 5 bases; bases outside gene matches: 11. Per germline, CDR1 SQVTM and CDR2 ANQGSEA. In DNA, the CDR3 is TGCAGCGTCGGGTCCCGGGACAGGGGGGGGACTGAAGCTTTCTTT. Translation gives CSVGSRDRGGTEAFF.

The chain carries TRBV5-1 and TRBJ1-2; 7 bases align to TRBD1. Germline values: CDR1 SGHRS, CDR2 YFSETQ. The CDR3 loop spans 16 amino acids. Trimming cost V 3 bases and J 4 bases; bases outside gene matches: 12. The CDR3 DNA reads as TGCGCCAGCAGCTCCAACTACCCCGGGACAGTCTATGGCTACACCTTC. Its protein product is CASSSNYPGTVYGYTF.

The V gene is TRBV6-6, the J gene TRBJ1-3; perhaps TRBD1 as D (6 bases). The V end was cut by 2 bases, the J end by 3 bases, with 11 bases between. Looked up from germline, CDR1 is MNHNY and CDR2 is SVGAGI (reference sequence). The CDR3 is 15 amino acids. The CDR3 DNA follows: TGTGCCAGCAGTTACGAGGGGGTAATTGGAAACACCATATATTTT. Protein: CASSYEGVIGNTIYF.

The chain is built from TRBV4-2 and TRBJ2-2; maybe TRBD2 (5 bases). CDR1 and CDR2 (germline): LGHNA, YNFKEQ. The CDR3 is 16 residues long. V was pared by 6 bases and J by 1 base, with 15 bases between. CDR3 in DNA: TGTGCCAGCAGTCTGCCAGCGGCGATGAACACCGGGGAGCTGTTTTTT. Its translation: CASSLPAAMNTGELFF.

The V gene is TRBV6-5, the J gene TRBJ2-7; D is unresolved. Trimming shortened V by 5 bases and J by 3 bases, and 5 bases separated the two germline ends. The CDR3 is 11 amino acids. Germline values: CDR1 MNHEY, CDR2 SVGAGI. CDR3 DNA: TGTGCCAGCAGTGAACACTACGAGCAGTACTTC. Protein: CASSEHYEQYF.

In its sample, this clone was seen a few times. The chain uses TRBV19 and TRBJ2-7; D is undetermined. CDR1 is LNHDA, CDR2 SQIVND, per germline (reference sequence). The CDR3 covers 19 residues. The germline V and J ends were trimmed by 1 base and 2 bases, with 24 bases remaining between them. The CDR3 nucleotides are TGTGCCAGTAGTATAGTCCGTGACACACAAAACCCCATAACCTACGAGCAGTACTTC. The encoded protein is CASSIVRDTQNPITYEQYF.

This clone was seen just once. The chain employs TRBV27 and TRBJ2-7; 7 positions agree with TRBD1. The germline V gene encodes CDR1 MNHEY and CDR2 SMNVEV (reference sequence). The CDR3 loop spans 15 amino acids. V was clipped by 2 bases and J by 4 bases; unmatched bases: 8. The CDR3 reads CASSLVAGGSYEQYF. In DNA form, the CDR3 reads TGTGCCAGCAGTTTAGTGGCAGGGGGTTCGTACGAGCAGTACTTC.

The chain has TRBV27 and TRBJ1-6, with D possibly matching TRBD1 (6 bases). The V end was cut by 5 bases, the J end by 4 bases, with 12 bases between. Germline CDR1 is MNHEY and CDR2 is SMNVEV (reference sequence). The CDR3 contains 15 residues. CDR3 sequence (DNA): TGTGCCAGCAGTCCCTCAGGGACATATAATTCACCCCTCCACTTT. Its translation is CASSPSGTYNSPLHF.

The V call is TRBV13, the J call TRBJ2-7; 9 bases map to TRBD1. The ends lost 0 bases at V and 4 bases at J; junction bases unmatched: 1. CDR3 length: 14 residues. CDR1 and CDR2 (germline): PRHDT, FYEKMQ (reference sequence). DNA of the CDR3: TGTGCCAGCAGCTTAGGACAGGGGGCATACGAGCAGTACTTC. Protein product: CASSLGQGAYEQYF.

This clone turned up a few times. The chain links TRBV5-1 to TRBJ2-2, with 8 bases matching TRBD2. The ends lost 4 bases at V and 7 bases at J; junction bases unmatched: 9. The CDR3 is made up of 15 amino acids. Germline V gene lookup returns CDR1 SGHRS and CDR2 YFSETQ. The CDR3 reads CASSPLQAGGGELFF. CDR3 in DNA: TGCGCCAGCAGCCCCCTCCAGGCGGGAGGCGGGGAGCTGTTTTTT.

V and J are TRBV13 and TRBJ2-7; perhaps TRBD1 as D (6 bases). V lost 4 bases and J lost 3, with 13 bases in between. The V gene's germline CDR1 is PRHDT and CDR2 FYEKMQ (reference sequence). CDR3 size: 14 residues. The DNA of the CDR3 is TGTGCCAGCAGCTCCGGGACAAGATTCTACGAGCAGTACTTC. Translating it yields CASSSGTRFYEQYF.

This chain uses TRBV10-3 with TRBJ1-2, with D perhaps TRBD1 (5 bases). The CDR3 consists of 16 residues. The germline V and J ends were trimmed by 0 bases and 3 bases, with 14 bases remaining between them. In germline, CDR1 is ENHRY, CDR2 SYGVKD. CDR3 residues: CAISESSVGDYYGYTF. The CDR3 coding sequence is TGTGCCATCAGTGAGTCATCAGTTGGGGACTACTATGGCTACACCTTC.

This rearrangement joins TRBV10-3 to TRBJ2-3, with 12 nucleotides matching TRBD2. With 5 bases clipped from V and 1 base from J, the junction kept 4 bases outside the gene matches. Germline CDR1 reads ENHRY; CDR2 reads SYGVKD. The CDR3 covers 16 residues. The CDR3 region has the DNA TGTGCCATCAGTAGGACTAGCGGGACCCGCACAGATACGCAGTATTTT. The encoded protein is CAISRTSGTRTDTQYF.

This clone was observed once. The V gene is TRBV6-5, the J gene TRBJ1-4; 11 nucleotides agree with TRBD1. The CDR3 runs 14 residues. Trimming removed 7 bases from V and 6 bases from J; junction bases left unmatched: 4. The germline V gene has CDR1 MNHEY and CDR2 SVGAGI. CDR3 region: CASTRTGGYEKLFF. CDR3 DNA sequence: TGTGCCAGCACTCGGACAGGGGGCTATGAAAAACTGTTTTTT.

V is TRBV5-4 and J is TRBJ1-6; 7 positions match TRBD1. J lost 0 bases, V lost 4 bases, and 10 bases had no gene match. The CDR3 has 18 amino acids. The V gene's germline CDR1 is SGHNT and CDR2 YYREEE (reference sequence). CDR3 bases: TGTGCCAGCAGCGGTGGGAGACAGGGAAGCTCCTATAATTCACCCCTCCACTTT. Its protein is CASSGGRQGSSYNSPLHF. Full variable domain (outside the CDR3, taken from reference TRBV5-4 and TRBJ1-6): ETGVTQSPTHLIKTRGQQVTLRCSSQSGHNTVSWYQQALGQGPQFIFQYYREEENGRGNFPPRFSGLQFPNYSSELNVNALELDDSALYLCASSGGRQGSSYNSPLHFGNGTRLTVT.

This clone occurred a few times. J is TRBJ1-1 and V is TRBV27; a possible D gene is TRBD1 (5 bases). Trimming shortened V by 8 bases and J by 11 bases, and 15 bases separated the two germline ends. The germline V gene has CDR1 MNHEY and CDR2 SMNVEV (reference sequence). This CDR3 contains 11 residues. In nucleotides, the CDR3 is TGTGCCAGCTTAGCAGGGTTGTCTGCTTTCTTT. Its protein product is CASLAGLSAFF.

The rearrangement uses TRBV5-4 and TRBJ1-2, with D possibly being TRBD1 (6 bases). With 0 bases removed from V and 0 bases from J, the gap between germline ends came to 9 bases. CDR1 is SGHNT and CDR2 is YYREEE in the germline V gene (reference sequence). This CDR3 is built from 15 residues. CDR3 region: CASSLGTVANYGYTF. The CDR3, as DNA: TGTGCCAGCAGCTTGGGGACAGTCGCTAACTATGGCTACACCTTC.

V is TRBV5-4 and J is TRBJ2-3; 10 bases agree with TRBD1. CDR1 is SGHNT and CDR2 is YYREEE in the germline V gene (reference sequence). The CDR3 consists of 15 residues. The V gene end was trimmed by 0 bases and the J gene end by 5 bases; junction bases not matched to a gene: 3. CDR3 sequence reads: CASSLGQGAGDTQYF. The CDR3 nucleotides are TGTGCCAGCAGCTTGGGACAGGGGGCAGGAGATACGCAGTATTTT.

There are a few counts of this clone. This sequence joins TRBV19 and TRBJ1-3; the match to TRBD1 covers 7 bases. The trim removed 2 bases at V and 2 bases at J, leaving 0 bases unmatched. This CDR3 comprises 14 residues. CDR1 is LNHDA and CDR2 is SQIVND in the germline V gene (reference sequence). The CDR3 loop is CASSIRGPGNTIYF. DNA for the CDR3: TGTGCCAGTAGTATAAGGGGGCCTGGAAACACCATATATTTT.